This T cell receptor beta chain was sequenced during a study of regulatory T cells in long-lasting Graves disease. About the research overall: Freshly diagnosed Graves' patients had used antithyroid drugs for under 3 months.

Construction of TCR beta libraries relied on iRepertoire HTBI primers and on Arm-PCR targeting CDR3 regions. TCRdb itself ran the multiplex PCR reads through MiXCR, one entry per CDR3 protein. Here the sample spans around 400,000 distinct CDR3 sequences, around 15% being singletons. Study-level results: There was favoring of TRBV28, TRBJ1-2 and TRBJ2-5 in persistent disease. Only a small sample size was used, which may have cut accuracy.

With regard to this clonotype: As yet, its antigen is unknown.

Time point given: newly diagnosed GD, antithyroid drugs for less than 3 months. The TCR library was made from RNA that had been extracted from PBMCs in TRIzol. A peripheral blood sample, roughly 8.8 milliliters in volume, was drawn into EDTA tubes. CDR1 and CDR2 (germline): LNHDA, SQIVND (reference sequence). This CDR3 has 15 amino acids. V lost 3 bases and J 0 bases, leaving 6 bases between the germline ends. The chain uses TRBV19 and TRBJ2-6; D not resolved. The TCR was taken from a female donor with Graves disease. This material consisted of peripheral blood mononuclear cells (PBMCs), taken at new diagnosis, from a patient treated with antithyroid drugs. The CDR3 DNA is TGTGCCAGTAGTATTTCTCTCTCTGGGGCCAACGTCCTGACTTTC. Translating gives CASSISLSGANVLTF.